This TCR beta chain appears in the sequencing data of a study of Graves' ophthalmopathy and Graves' hyperthyroidism. This clonotype is categorized as medium-sized. Its antigen is unknown. The study amplified TCR beta CDR3 regions using RNA transcripts. After a first-round RT-PCR with HTBI primers, a second-round multiplex PCR was run. One entry per CDR3 protein results from TCRdb running MiXCR on the multiplex PCR reads. This sample has around 36,000 distinct CDR3 sequences; about half occur once, and the top ten carry approximately 27%. Findings of the study overall: Sensitivity reached around 88% and specificity around 81% for a 13-signature model separating ophthalmopathy from stable hyperthyroidism. Also, most clonotypes expanded in the thyroid above 0.001 frequency appeared in blood.

V was shortened by 3 bases and J by 6 bases, with 12 bases between the two germline ends. The V gene's germline CDR1 is ENHRY and CDR2 SYGVKD. This CDR3 is 14 amino acids long. The material sequenced was peripheral blood. The chain employs TRBV10-3 and TRBJ1-5, with D maybe TRBD1 (6 bases). The receptor was derived from an adult woman with stable Graves' hyperthyroidism. CDR3 protein: CAISEGGVVQPQHF. The CDR3 DNA reads as TGTGCCATCAGTGAAGGGGGGGTAGTTCAGCCCCAGCATTTT.